Listed below are T cell receptor beta chains from one sample, sequenced in a study of T-cell reconstitution after alpha-beta-depleted transplantation in children. MiXCR, run by TCRdb on the PCR reads, gives a single entry per CDR3 protein. The sample holds some 490,000 distinct CDR3 sequences, around 12% seen once. Sample: PBMCs from the stem cell graft donor, taken from the stem cell graft. Receptors were obtained from a human donor who donated a stem cell graft to a child with combined immunodeficiency. CDR3s include the opening cysteine and the closing phenylalanine or tryptophan. A D gene is named only where the DNA matches it firmly. Expanded clones are given a class, and other clones once, few, many or no size at all.

d_gene	v_gene	j_gene	abundance	CDR3nt	CDR3aa
.	TRBV9	TRBJ2-1	.	TGTGCCAGCAGCCCTTGGGATCGGGGTTACAATGAGCAGTTCTTC	CASSPWDRGYNEQFF
.	TRBV5-6	TRBJ2-7	.	TGTGCCAGCAGCCCCGGTGACGGCAGAGCCTACGAGCAGTACTTC	CASSPGDGRAYEQYF
.	TRBV5-1	TRBJ2-7	many	TGCGCCAGCAGCTTTACAGCAGCCTACGAGCAGTACTTC	CASSFTAAYEQYF
.	TRBV12-3/TRBV12-4	TRBJ2-7	many	TGTGCCAGCAGTTTTCACGGGGATTACTACGAGCAGTACTTC	CASSFHGDYYEQYF
.	TRBV7-2	TRBJ1-5	many	TGTGCCAGCAGCTGGACAACCCGGGGCAATCAGCCCCAGCATTTT	CASSWTTRGNQPQHF
.	TRBV4-3	TRBJ2-7	many	TGCGCCAGCAGCCAAGACCCGGTCGGAGGCGAGCAGTACTTC	CASSQDPVGGEQYF
TRBD2	TRBV20-1	TRBJ2-5	many	TGCAGTGCTAGAGCTCACGGGACTAGCGTGTGGGAGACCCAGTACTTC	CSARAHGTSVWETQYF
.	TRBV30	TRBJ1-1	.	TGTGCCACCTGCGAGCAGGTCGGGGGGAACACTGAAGCTTTCTTT	CATCEQVGGNTEAFF
TRBD1	TRBV6-5	TRBJ2-1	.	TGTGCCAGCAGTTACTTGCGACAGGGTAGCTCCTACAATGAGCAGTTCTTC	CASSYLRQGSSYNEQFF
.	TRBV7-2	TRBJ2-3	.	TGTGCCAGCAGCTTAGTGCTGGGGGCGCTGGCAGATACGCAGTATTTT	CASSLVLGALADTQYF
TRBD2	TRBV7-2	TRBJ2-7	.	TGTGCCAGCAGCTTAGACCTAGCGGGGGGCATTAGAGAGCAGTACTTC	CASSLDLAGGIREQYF
.	TRBV12-3/TRBV12-4	TRBJ2-4	few	TGTGCCAGCAGCGGGAGTCCAGCCAAAAACATTCAGTACTTC	CASSGSPAKNIQYF
.	TRBV7-2	TRBJ1-1	many	TGTGCCAGAGGGGAATTTGGCACTGAAGCTTTCTTT	CARGEFGTEAFF
.	TRBV12-3/TRBV12-4	TRBJ1-6	.	TGTGCCAGCAGTCTAACTGGGGGGCATTCACCCCTCCACTTT	CASSLTGGHSPLHF
TRBD2	TRBV20-1	TRBJ2-3	.	TGCAGTGCTAGGGCCCCGGGACTAGAGAACACAGATACGCAGTATTTT	CSARAPGLENTDTQYF
.	TRBV4-1	TRBJ2-7	few	TGCGCCAGCAGCCAACCCACGGGGGACGAGCAGTACTTC	CASSQPTGDEQYF
.	TRBV12-3/TRBV12-4	TRBJ2-5	few	TGTGCCAGCAGGGGACTCGGGGAAGGAGAGACCCAGTACTTC	CASRGLGEGETQYF
.	TRBV12-3/TRBV12-4	TRBJ1-1	many	TGTGCCAGCAGTTTACTGGACGGGAGGGCTTTCTTT	CASSLLDGRAFF
TRBD1	TRBV30	TRBJ2-1	few	TGTGCCTGGAGTGTACTGGGACAGGGATGGGATGAGCAGTTCTTC	CAWSVLGQGWDEQFF
.	TRBV4-3	TRBJ2-2	few	TGCGCCAGCAGCCAAGCTCTGGGACTTCTAAACACCGGGGAGCTGTTTTTT	CASSQALGLLNTGELFF
TRBD2	TRBV6-1	TRBJ2-3	many	TGTGCCAGCAGGAGTCCGGGGGGGTGGGATACGCAGTATTTT	CASRSPGGWDTQYF
TRBD1	TRBV15	TRBJ2-1	many	TGTGCCACCAGCAGAGAGTTACAGGGGTACTACAATGAGCAGTTCTTC	CATSRELQGYYNEQFF
.	TRBV10-3	TRBJ1-1	many	TGTGCCATCAGTGAGTCGGAGAGCGCTTTCTTT	CAISESESAFF
TRBD2	TRBV2	TRBJ2-2	.	TGTGCCAGCGAGCGGGGGCCGAACACCGGGGAGCTGTTTTTT	CASERGPNTGELFF
.	TRBV24-1	TRBJ2-7	few	TGTGCCACCAGTGACTCTCTGGTCCGCGAGCAGTACTTC	CATSDSLVREQYF